This T cell receptor (beta chain) was observed in a study of Ad26.COV2.S vaccination and SARS-CoV-2 variants. The CDR3 has 17 amino acids. The germline V gene has CDR1 SGHNT and CDR2 YYREEE (reference sequence). Trimming removed 6 bases from V and 1 base from J, with 22 bases in between. Produced via immunoSEQ multiplex PCR; TCRdb's table is partial and in-frame only. The sample yields about 370,000 clones, about 88% seen once. This clone was recorded once. Treatment denoted: roughly 20 received Ad26.COV2.S at low or high dose, single or two shots; about 5 received placebo; per-sample allocation not given. Vaccine and placebo recipients were sampled on day 63 after the first injection.

The material sequenced was peripheral blood, taken in a trial of Ad26.COV2.S vaccine versus placebo. The sequence came from a person aged 18 to 65 who received the Ad26.COV2.S COVID-19 vaccine or a placebo. This chain joins TRBV5-4 and TRBJ1-1, with D tentatively TRBD1 (5 bases). The CDR3 region is CASNPLGRQGRNTEAFF. CDR3 in DNA: TGTGCCAGCAATCCCTTGGGGCGTCAGGGCCGGAACACTGAAGCTTTCTTT.